This T cell receptor beta chain is from a study of T cell repertoires in cytomegalovirus infection. Study-level background: Shared public TCR beta signatures pointed to both CMV infection and a matching HLA type.

Trimming left V 2 bases short and J 4 bases short, with 14 bases between. The CDR3 runs 15 residues. CDR1 and CDR2 from the germline V gene are SEHNR and FQNEAQ (reference sequence). On this clonotype: The antigen remains undetermined.

TCRdb analysed the reads with MiXCR anew, one entry per CDR3 protein. The sample shows 450,000 to 650,000 distinct CDR3 sequences, almost 40% of them seen only once. The sequence came from a human donor in good health (CMV status not recorded). Some clones in this sample may be carry-over from other donors' samples. The sequenced sample was cultured PBMCs, obtained from culture after CMV antigen stimulation. The chain has TRBV7-9 and TRBJ1-1; a possible D gene is TRBD1 (6 bases). The chain's CDR3 is CASSLLARGLTEAFF. CDR3 bases: TGTGCCAGCAGCTTATTGGCCAGGGGACTCACTGAAGCTTTCTTT.